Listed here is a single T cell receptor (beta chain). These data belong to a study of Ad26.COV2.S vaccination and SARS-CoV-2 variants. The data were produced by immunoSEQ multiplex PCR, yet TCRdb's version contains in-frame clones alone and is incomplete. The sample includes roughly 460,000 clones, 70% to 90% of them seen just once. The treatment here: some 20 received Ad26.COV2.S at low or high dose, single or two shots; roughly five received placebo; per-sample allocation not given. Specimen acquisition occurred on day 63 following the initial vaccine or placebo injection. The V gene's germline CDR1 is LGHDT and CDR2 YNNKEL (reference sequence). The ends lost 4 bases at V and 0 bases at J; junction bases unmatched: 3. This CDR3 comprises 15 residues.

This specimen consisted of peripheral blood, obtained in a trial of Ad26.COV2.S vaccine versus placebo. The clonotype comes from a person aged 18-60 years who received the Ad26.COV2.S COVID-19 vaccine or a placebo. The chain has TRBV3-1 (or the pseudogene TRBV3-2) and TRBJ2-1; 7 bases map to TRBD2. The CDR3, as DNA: TGTGCCAGCAGCCCACTAGCGTACTCCTACAATGAGCAGTTCTTC. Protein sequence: CASSPLAYSYNEQFF.